This TCR beta chain originates from a study of cytomegalovirus exposure and HLA in healthy donors. In the study overall: Earlier results showed approximately 110 million unique TCR beta sequences derived from approximately 170 million T cells.

PCR primers comprised 60 Vbeta and 13 Jbeta primers. Libraries were prepared by immunoSEQ multiplex PCR; TCRdb keeps only in-frame clonotypes and omits some of them. In all, the sample yields roughly 34,000 clones. The V end was cut by 6 bases, the J end by 3 bases, with 18 bases between. Germline V gene data show CDR1 as SGHDT and CDR2 as YYEEEE. The CDR3 consists of 15 residues. All donors participated as healthy donors of bone marrow. The receptor was derived from a woman aged 35 to 49 in good health and CMV-seropositive. The sample consisted of PBMCs. The rearrangement uses TRBV5-6 and TRBJ2-5, with D perhaps matching TRBD2 (7 bases). DNA for the CDR3: TGTGCCAGCAAAAACTGGGGGGGGGCGGAAGAGACCCAGTACTTC. It yields the protein CASKNWGGAEETQYF.